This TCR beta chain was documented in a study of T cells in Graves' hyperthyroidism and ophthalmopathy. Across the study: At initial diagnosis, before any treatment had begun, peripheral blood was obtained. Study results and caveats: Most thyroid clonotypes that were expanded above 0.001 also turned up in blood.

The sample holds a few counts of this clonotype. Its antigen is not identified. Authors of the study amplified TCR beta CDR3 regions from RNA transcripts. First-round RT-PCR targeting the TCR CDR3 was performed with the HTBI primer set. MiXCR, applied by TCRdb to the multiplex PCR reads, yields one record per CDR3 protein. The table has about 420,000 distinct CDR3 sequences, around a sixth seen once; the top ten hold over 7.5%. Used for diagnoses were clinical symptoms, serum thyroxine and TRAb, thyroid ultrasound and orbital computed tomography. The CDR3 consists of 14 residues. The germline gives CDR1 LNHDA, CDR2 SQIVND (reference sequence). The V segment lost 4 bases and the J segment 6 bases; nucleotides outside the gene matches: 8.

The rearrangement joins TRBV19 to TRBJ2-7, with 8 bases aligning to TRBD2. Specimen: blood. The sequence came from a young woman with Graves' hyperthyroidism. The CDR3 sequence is CASSTPGTSSEQYF. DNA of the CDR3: TGTGCCAGTAGTACCCCCGGGACTAGTAGCGAGCAGTACTTC.